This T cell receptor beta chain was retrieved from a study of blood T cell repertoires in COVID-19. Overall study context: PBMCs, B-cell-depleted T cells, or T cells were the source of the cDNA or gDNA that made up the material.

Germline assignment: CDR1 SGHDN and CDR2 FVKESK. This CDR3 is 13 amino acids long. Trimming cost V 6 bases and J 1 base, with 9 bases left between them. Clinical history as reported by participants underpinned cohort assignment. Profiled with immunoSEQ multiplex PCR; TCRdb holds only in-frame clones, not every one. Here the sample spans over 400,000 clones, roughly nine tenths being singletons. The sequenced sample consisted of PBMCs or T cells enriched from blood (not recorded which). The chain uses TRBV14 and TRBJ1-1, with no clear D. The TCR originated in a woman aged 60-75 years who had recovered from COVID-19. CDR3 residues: CASRHLKNTEAFF. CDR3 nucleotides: TGTGCCAGCAGACACCTCAAGAACACTGAAGCTTTCTTT.